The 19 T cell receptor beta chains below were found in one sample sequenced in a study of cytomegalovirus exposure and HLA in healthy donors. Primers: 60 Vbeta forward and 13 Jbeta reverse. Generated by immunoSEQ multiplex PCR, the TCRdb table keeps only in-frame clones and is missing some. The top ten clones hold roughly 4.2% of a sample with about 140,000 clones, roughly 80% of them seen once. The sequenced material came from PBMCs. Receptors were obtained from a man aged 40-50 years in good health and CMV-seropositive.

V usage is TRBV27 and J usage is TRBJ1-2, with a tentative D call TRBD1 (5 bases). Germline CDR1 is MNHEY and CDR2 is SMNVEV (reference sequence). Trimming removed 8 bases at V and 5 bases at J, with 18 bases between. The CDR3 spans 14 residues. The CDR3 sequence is CASGLLDSAYGYTF. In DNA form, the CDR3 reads TGTGCCAGCGGCCTACTCGACAGTGCTTATGGCTACACCTTC.

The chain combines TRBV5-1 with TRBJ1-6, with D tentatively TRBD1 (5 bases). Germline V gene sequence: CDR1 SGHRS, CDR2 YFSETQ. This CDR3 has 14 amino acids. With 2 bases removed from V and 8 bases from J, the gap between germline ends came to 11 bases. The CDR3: CASSFVGGDSPLHF. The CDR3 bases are TGCGCCAGCAGCTTCGTCGGAGGGGATTCACCCCTCCACTTT.

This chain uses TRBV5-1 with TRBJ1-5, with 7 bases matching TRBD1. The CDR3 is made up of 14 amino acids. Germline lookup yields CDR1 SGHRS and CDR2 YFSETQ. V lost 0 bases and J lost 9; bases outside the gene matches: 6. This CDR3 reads CASSLGQGQGPQHF. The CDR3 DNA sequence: TGCGCCAGCAGCTTGGGACAGGGTCAAGGGCCCCAGCATTTT.

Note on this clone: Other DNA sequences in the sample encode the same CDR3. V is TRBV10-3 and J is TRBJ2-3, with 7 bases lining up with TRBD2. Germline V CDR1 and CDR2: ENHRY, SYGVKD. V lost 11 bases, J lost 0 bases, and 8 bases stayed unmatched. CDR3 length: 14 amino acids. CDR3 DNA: TGTGCCTATCGCGGCGGGGGAAGCACAGATACGCAGTATTTT. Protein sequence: CAYRGGGSTDTQYF.

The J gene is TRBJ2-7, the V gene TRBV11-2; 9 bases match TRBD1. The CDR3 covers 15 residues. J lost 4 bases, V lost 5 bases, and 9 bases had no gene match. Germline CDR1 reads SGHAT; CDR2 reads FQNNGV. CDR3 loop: CASSRGTGLRYEQYF. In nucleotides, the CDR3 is TGTGCCAGCAGCCGTGGGACAGGGCTTAGGTACGAGCAGTACTTC.

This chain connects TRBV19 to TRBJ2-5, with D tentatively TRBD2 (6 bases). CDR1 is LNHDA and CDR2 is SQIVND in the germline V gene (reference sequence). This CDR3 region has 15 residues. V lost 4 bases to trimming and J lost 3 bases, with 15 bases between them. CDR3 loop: CASSKGAWGEETQYF. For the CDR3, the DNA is TGTGCCAGTAGTAAAGGCGCCTGGGGGGAAGAGACCCAGTACTTC.

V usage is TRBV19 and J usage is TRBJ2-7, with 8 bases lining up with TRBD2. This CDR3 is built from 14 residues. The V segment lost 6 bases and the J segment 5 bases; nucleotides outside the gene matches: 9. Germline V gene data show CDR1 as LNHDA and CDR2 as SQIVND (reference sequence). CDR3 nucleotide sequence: TGTGCCAGTAGGTCAAGCGGGAGTAGCGACGAGCAGTACTTC. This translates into CASRSSGSSDEQYF.

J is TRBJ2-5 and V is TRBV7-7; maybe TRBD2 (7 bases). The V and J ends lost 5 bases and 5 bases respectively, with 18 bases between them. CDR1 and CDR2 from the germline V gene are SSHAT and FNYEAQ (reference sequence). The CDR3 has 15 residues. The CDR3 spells CASSKRRGREETQYF. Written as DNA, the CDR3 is TGTGCCAGCAGCAAGAGGCGGGGGCGCGAGGAGACCCAGTACTTC. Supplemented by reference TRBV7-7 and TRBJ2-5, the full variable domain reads GAGVSQSPRYKVTKRGQDVTLRCDPISSHATLYWYQQALGQGPEFLTYFNYEAQPDKSGLPSDRFSAERPEGSISTLTIQRTEQRDSAMYRCASSKRRGREETQYFGPGTRLLVL.

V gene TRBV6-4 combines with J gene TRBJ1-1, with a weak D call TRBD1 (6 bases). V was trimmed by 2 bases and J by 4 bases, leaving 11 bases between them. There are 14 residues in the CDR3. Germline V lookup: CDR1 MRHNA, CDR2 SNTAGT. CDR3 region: CASSDAPRGTEAFF. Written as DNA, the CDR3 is TGTGCCAGCAGTGACGCGCCCAGGGGCACTGAAGCTTTCTTT.

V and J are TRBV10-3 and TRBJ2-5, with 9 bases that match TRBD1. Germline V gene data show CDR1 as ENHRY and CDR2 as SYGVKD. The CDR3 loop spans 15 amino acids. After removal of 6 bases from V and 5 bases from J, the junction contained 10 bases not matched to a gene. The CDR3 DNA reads TGTGCCATCAGGATGGGACAGGGCTTGAGGGAGACCCAGTACTTC. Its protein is CAIRMGQGLRETQYF.

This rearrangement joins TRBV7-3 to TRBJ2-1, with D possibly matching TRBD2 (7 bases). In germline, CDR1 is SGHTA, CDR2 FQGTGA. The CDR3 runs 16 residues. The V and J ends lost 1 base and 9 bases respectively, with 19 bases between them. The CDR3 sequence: CASSLSGGIAGSEQFF. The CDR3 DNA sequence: TGTGCCAGCAGCTTAAGCGGGGGCATTGCAGGTAGTGAGCAGTTCTTC.

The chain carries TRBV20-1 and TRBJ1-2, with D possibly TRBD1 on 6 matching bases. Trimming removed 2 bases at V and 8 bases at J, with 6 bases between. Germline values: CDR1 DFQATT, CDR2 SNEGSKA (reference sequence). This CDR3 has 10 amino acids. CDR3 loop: CSARQGGYTF. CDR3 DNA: TGCAGTGCTAGACAGGGGGGCTACACCTTC.

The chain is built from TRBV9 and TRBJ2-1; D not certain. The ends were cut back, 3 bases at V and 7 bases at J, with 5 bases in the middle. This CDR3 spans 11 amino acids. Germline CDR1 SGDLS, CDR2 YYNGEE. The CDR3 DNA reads TGTGCCAGCAGCGCCGCGAATGAGCAGTTCTTC. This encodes CASSAANEQFF.

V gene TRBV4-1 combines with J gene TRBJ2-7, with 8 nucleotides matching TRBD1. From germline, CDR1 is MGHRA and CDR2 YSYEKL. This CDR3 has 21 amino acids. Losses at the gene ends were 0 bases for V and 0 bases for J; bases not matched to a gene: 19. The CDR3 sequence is CASSQDGHRGTGSWGSYEQYF. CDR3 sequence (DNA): TGCGCCAGCAGCCAAGATGGCCACCGTGGGACAGGTTCGTGGGGCTCCTACGAGCAGTACTTC.

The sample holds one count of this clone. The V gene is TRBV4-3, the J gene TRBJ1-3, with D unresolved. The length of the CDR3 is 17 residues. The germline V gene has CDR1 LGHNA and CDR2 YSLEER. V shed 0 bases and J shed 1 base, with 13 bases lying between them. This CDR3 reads CASSQDPGFDSGNTIYF. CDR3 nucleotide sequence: TGCGCCAGCAGCCAAGATCCGGGTTTCGATTCTGGAAACACCATATATTTT.

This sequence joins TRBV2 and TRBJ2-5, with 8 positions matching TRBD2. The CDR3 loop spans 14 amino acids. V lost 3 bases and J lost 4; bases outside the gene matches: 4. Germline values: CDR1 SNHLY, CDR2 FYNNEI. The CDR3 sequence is CASSERAGGETQYF. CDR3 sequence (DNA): TGTGCCAGCAGTGAGCGGGCGGGAGGAGAGACCCAGTACTTC. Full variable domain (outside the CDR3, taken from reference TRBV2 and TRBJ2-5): EPEVTQTPSHQVTQMGQEVILRCVPISNHLYFYWYRQILGQKVEFLVSFYNNEISEKSEIFDDQFSVERPDGSNFTLKIRSTKLEDSAMYFCASSERAGGETQYFGPGTRLLVL.

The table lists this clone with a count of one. For the CDR3, the DNA is TGTGCCAGCAGCCCGCCGACTAGCGGGACGTACAATGAGCAGTTCTTC. Translated: CASSPPTSGTYNEQFF. The rearrangement uses TRBV11-2 and TRBJ2-1; 11 bases align to TRBD2. Germline values: CDR1 SGHAT, CDR2 FQNNGV. The V segment lost 5 bases and the J segment 4 bases; nucleotides outside the gene matches: 7. This CDR3 contains 16 residues.

The chain's CDR3 is CASSTTRRHSQETQYF. Written as DNA, the CDR3 is TGTGCCAGTAGTACCACGCGGAGGCACTCCCAAGAGACCCAGTACTTC. The gene calls are TRBV19 and TRBJ2-5, with D possibly being TRBD2 (5 bases). V was trimmed by 4 bases and J by 1 base, leaving 16 bases between them. CDR1 and CDR2 (germline): LNHDA, SQIVND (reference sequence). The CDR3 is made up of 16 amino acids.

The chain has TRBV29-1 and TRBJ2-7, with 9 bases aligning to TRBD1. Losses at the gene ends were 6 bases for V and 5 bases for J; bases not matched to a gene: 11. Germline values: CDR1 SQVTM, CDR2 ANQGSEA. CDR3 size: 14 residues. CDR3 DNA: TGCAGCGTCCTGATAATGGGACAGGGCCACGAGCAGTACTTC. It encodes CSVLIMGQGHEQYF.